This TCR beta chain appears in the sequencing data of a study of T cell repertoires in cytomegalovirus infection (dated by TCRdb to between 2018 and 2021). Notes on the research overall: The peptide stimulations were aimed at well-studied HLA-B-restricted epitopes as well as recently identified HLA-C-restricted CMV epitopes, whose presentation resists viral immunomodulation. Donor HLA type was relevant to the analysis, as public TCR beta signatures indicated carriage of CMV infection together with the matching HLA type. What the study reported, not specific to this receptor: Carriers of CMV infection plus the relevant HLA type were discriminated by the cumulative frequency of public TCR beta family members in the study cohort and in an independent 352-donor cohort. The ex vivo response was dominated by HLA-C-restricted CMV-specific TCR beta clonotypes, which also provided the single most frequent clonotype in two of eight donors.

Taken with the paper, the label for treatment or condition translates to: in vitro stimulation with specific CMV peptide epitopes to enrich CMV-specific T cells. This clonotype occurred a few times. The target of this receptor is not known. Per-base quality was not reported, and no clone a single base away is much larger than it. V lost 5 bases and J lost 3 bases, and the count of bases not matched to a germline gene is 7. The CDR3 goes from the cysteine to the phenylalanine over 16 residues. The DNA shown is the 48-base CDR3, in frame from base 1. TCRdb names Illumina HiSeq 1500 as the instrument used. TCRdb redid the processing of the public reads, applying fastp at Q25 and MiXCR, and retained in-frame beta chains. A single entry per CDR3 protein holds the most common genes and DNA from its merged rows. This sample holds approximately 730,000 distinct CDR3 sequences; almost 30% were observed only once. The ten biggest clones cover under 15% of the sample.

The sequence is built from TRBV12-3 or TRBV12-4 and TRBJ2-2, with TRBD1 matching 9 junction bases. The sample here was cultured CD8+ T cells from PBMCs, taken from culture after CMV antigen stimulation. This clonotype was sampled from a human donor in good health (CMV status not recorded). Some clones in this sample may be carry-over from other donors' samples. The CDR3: CASSRPGDRDTGELFF. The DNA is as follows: TGTGCCAGCAGTCGACCAGGGGACAGGGACACCGGGGAGCTGTTTTTT.